Described below is a single T cell receptor beta chain sequence and its context. These data belong to a study of blood T cell repertoires in COVID-19. Study information: Collection of acute and convalescent COVID-19 samples took place in the United States, Italy and Spain. PBMCs, B-cell-depleted T cells, or T cells provided the cDNA or gDNA that made up the material.

Between the trimmed V and J ends, which lost 3 bases and 8 bases, there was a span of 12 bases. This CDR3 spans 13 amino acids. How the authors handled the data: Nucleated cell number was recorded as an estimate derived from reference gene primer amplification. Repertoires were generated with immunoSEQ multiplex PCR, while TCRdb's copy carries only in-frame clones and drops some. That table gives V, J and clone size, and the DNA gave D and trimming. The table lists roughly 200,000 clones, 90% of them singletons. This TCR derives from a man in his forties or fifties with acute or convalescent COVID-19. Input material: peripheral blood. The chain uses TRBV5-3 and TRBJ1-5; D is ambiguous. TRBV5-3 is assigned to the ORF class and has an uncertain function. DNA for the CDR3: TGTGCCAGAAGCTCCACCCTTTGCGAGCCCCAGCATTTT. Its protein product is CARSSTLCEPQHF.